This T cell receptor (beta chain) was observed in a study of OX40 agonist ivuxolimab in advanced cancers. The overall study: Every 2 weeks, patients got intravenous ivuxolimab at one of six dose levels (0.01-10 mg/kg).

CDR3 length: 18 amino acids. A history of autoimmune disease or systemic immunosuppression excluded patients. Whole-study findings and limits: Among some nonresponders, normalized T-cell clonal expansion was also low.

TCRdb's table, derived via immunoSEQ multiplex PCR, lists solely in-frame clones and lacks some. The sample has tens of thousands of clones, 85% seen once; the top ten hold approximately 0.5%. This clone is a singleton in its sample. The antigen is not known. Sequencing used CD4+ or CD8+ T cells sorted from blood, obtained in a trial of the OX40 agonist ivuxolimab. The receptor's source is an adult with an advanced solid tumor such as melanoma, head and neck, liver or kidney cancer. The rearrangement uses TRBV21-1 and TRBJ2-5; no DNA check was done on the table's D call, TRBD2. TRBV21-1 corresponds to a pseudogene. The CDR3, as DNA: TGTGCCAGCAGCCCCTCGAAGTCGGGCGGGAGGCCTCAAGAGACCCAGTACTTC. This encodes CASSPSKSGGRPQETQYF.